In its sample, the clone carrying this T cell receptor (beta chain) was seen a few times. Its antigen remains unidentified. This entry belongs to a study of T-cell memory formation after mild COVID-19. cDNA libraries for TCR alpha and TCR beta, carrying sample barcodes and UMIs, came from 5'RACE with constant-segment primers. A single record per CDR3 protein comes from TCRdb applying MiXCR to the 5' RACE reads. Among some 290,000 distinct CDR3 sequences, 15% to 20% were seen once, and the ten largest hold roughly 23%. Study-level results: Nothing showed for sure that second-wave clones peaking on day 37 were SARS-CoV-2 specific. Some responding clones appeared in pre-infection memory, suggesting cross-reactive memory joined. Later expanders leaned CD4+, whereas clones that contracted between day 15 and 85 were balanced CD4/CD8.

Sequenced input: PBMCs or a T cell subset sorted from them (not recorded which). This receptor was taken from a man between 18 and 29 years old who had mild COVID-19 (a few samples of this study predate the infection). Cell type and time point are not known.

In nucleotides, the CDR3 is TGTGCCCTCCGGGGCTCTGGGGCCAACGTCCTGACTTTC. Protein product: CALRGSGANVLTF. The chain carries TRBV7-9 and TRBJ2-6; TRBD2 is a possible D gene (5 bases). The CDR3 spans 13 residues. Trimming took 11 bases from V and 0 from J, leaving 8 bases between them. Looked up from germline, CDR1 is SEHNR and CDR2 is FQNEAQ (reference sequence).